Following are 22 T cell receptor beta chains from one sample sequenced in a study of T-cell reconstitution after alpha-beta-depleted transplantation in children. As it was prepared, the TCRbeta library received unique molecular identifiers. TCRdb re-derived calls from the PCR reads in MiXCR, one entry per CDR3 protein. The profile covers about 980,000 distinct CDR3 sequences, with less than 30% appearing a single time and roughly 31% taken by the ten largest. The sample was PBMCs, mostly from graft donor cells, taken 360 days after TCRalphabeta/CD19-depleted stem cell transplant. Receptors were obtained from a boy less than two years old who had a stem cell transplant for SCID, so the T cells may come from the graft donor.

Ten or more counts support this clonotype. This chain joins TRBV9 and TRBJ2-1; D possibly matches TRBD1 or TRBD2 (5 bases each). This CDR3 is 16 amino acids long. V lost 4 bases to trimming and J lost 2 bases, with 16 bases between them. Per germline, CDR1 SGDLS and CDR2 YYNGEE. The CDR3 coding sequence is TGTGCCAGCAGCCCCCTGGGGGAGTCGGCCTACAATGAGCAGTTCTTC. This gives the protein CASSPLGESAYNEQFF.

V and J are TRBV7-8 and TRBJ2-1; 7 bases line up with TRBD2. Unmatched junction bases numbered 10, after V lost 3 bases and J lost 8 bases. The CDR3 covers 15 residues. Germline V gene data show CDR1 as SGHVS and CDR2 as FQNEAQ. The CDR3, as DNA: TGTGCCAGCAGCTTGGGGACTACTGTCGGAGATGAGCAGTTCTTC. Its protein product is CASSLGTTVGDEQFF.

This chain uses TRBV10-3 with TRBJ1-6; possibly TRBD1 for D (5 bases). Trimming pared 7 bases from V and 7 bases from J, leaving 14 bases between. This CDR3 contains 14 residues. The germline gives CDR1 ENHRY, CDR2 SYGVKD. In DNA form, the CDR3 reads TGTGCCATCATGGCGACAGAAACCAATTCACCCCTCCACTTT. Its protein is CAIMATETNSPLHF.

This clonotype was observed a few times. The chain has TRBV5-6 and TRBJ1-5; tentatively, D is TRBD1 (6 bases). CDR3 length equals 14 residues. Germline V gene data show CDR1 as SGHDT and CDR2 as YYEEEE. Trimming removed 7 bases from V and 4 bases from J, with 15 bases in between. CDR3 DNA sequence: TGTGCCAGCCAAAGTGGGACAAGTAATCAGCCCCAGCATTTT. It translates to CASQSGTSNQPQHF.

V and J are TRBV27 and TRBJ1-5, with 7 bases fitting TRBD1. The V gene end was trimmed by 5 bases and the J gene end by 1 base; junction bases not matched to a gene: 2. This CDR3 region has 14 residues. The germline gives CDR1 MNHEY, CDR2 SMNVEV (reference sequence). CDR3 sequence (DNA): TGTGCCAGCAGTGGGACAGAAAGCAATCAGCCCCAGCATTTT. It specifies CASSGTESNQPQHF.

This clonotype was counted only a few times. As DNA, the CDR3 is TGCAGCGTCCGAGCGTCGGGGTTGAACACTGAAGCTTTCTTT. As protein: CSVRASGLNTEAFF. V and J are TRBV29-1 and TRBJ1-1; D remains ambiguous. V lost 6 bases to trimming and J lost 0 bases, with 14 bases between them. CDR1 and CDR2 from the germline V gene are SQVTM and ANQGSEA. The CDR3 spans 14 residues.

This clonotype appeared a few times. This rearrangement joins TRBV28 to TRBJ2-3, with 12 bases fitting TRBD2. Trimming cost V 6 bases and J 13 bases; bases outside gene matches: 14. CDR3 length: 15 residues. From germline, CDR1 is MDHEN and CDR2 SYDVKM. CDR3 in DNA: TGTGCCAGCAGCCCTAGCGGGGGGGCAATTTGGGGGAAGTATTTT. The encoded protein is CASSPSGGAIWGKYF.

The genes are TRBV12-3 or TRBV12-4 and TRBJ2-7; D is unresolved. The V end was cut by 5 bases, the J end by 3 bases, with 8 bases between. The CDR3 length is 12 residues. The CDR3 DNA reads TGTGCCAGCAGTCCCGTTGACTACGAGCAGTACTTC. It specifies CASSPVDYEQYF.

The chain joins TRBV29-1 to TRBJ2-2, with D perhaps matching TRBD2 (5 bases). Trimming took 6 bases from V and 2 from J, leaving 25 bases between them. The germline V gene encodes CDR1 SQVTM and CDR2 ANQGSEA. The CDR3 covers 18 residues. In DNA, the CDR3 is TGCAGCGTCGGCACCTTGGGGAGTCTCGCTTTTAACACCGGGGAGCTGTTTTTT. The encoded protein is CSVGTLGSLAFNTGELFF.

The chain is built from TRBV2 and TRBJ2-7; 10 bases line up with TRBD2. V was clipped by 3 bases and J by 6 bases; unmatched bases: 5. Germline lookup yields CDR1 SNHLY and CDR2 FYNNEI. CDR3 length: 14 amino acids. The CDR3, as DNA: TGTGCCAGCAGTGACAAGCGGGGGGGCACCGAGCAGTACTTC. Amino acid sequence: CASSDKRGGTEQYF.

The rearrangement links TRBV6-4 to TRBJ2-7, with D possibly being TRBD1 or TRBD2 (5 bases each). Trimming took off 8 bases at V and 2 bases at J, with 10 bases between the two ends. The germline gives CDR1 MRHNA, CDR2 SNTAGT. CDR3 size: 12 residues. The CDR3 DNA is TGTGCCAGCCAGAAGGGACCCTACGAGCAGTACTTC. Its translation is CASQKGPYEQYF.

The J gene is TRBJ1-1, the V gene TRBV20-1; D is uncertain. The CDR3 extends over 13 amino acids. The germline CDR1 and CDR2 sequences are DFQATT and SNEGSKA (reference sequence). V dropped 6 bases and J dropped 6 bases, with 17 bases sitting between them. The CDR3 reads CSAAVTLEAEAFF. CDR3 DNA: TGCAGTGCCGCCGTCACCCTGGAGGCTGAAGCTTTCTTT.

This clonotype was seen at least ten times. The chain combines TRBV4-3 with TRBJ1-1, with D unresolved. This CDR3 spans 14 amino acids. The germline V gene encodes CDR1 LGHNA and CDR2 YSLEER. V lost 4 bases and J 0 bases, leaving 9 bases between the germline ends. CDR3 sequence: CASSPDWLNTEAFF. As DNA, the CDR3 is TGCGCCAGCAGCCCTGACTGGCTGAACACTGAAGCTTTCTTT.

This clonotype came up many times. Compared with germline, one end of the junction differs, possibly owing to a read error. The chain recombines TRBV5-1 with TRBJ2-3, with D perhaps matching TRBD1 (5 bases). The CDR3 runs to 14 residues. Germline values: CDR1 SGHRS, CDR2 YFSETQ. The CDR3 reads CASSLAGITDTQYF. The CDR3, as DNA: TGTGCCAGCAGTTTAGCAGGGATCACAGATACGCAGTATTTT.

J is TRBJ2-7 and V is TRBV7-2; TRBD2 aligns across 13 bases. Germline CDR1 reads SGHTA; CDR2 reads FQGNSA. The CDR3 loop spans 14 amino acids. With V trimmed by 5 bases and J by 5 bases, 3 bases remained unmatched. The CDR3 loop is CASSRLAGGNEQYF. The CDR3, as DNA: TGTGCCAGCAGCCGACTAGCGGGGGGAAACGAGCAGTACTTC.

The CDR3 DNA reads as TGTGCCAGCAGTTTAGCGTACAGGGGAGTGGAAGAGACCCAGTACTTC. Amino acid sequence: CASSLAYRGVEETQYF. The chain is built from TRBV12-3 or TRBV12-4 and TRBJ2-5; 7 bases fit TRBD1. J lost 3 bases, V lost 0 bases, and 7 bases had no gene match. The CDR3 extends over 16 amino acids.

This clonotype has only one observation. The chain couples TRBV12-3 or TRBV12-4 to TRBJ1-2; D possibly corresponds to TRBD1 (5 bases). The CDR3 is 14 residues long. Trimming removed 2 bases at V and 8 bases at J, with 15 bases between. CDR3 nucleotides: TGTGCCAGCAGTTTAAACACCCGGGGCTTCGGCTACACCTTC. Translation: CASSLNTRGFGYTF.

Written as DNA, the CDR3 is TGCAGTGCTAGGCGACCTCTCCAAGAGACCCAGTACTTC. The encoded protein is CSARRPLQETQYF. This chain uses TRBV20-1 with TRBJ2-5; no clear D. V was cut by 3 bases and J by 1 base, with 9 bases left in between. The length of the CDR3 is 13 residues. Germline V gives CDR1 DFQATT, CDR2 SNEGSKA (reference sequence).

This clonotype has only a few counts. The chain has TRBV9 and TRBJ2-1, with a weak D call TRBD1 (6 bases). CDR3 size: 15 residues. Per the germline V gene, CDR1 is SGDLS and CDR2 is YYNGEE. V lost 3 bases and J lost 2, with 12 bases in between. CDR3 sequence (DNA): TGTGCCAGCAGCGCAGGGGTAGAGGCCTACAATGAGCAGTTCTTC. It is translated as CASSAGVEAYNEQFF.

This clonotype showed up just a few times. The CDR3 coding sequence is TGTGCCAGCAGCTTAAAAGGGGACACCTACAATGAGCAGTTCTTC. This gives the protein CASSLKGDTYNEQFF. The chain couples TRBV7-6 to TRBJ2-1; D perhaps matches TRBD1 (6 bases). Germline CDR1 and CDR2: SGHVS and FNYEAQ. CDR3 length equals 15 residues. With 2 bases removed from V and 2 bases from J, the gap between germline ends came to 10 bases.

This chain links TRBV25-1 with TRBJ2-5, with D possibly being TRBD2 (5 bases). CDR1 is MGHDK, CDR2 SYGVNS, per germline. Trimming pared 0 bases from V and 5 bases from J, leaving 13 bases between. The CDR3 contains 15 residues. CDR3 nucleotide sequence: TGTGCCAGCAGTGAATATGGATTCAGAGGGGAGACCCAGTACTTC. This codes for CASSEYGFRGETQYF.

V gene TRBV2 combines with J gene TRBJ2-6; D remains ambiguous. This CDR3 spans 15 amino acids. Trimming stripped 2 bases from V and 4 bases from J, with 9 bases between. Germline values: CDR1 SNHLY, CDR2 FYNNEI. In DNA, the CDR3 is TGTGCCAGCAGTGAAAAGGGAACGGGGGCCAACGTCCTGACTTTC. The encoded protein is CASSEKGTGANVLTF.